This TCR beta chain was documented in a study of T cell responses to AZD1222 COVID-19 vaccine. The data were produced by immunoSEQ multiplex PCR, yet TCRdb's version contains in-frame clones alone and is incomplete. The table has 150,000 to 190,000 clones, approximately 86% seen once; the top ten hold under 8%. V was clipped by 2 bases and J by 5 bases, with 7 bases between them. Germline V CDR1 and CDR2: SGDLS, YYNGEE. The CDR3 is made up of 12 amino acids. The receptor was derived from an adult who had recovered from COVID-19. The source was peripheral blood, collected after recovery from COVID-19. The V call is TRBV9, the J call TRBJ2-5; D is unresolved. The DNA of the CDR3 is TGTGCCAGCAGCGTCCGTGGCGAGACCCAGTACTTC. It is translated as CASSVRGETQYF. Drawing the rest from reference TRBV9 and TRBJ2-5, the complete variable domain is DSGVTQTPKHLITATGQRVTLRCSPRSGDLSVYWYQQSLDQGLQFLIQYYNGEERAKGNILERFSAQQFPDLHSELNLSSLELGDSALYFCASSVRGETQYFGPGTRLLVL.